This T cell receptor (beta chain) was sequenced for a study of technical replicates of blood from a few donors (dated by TCRdb to 2017 to 2019). Libraries came from the immunoSEQ multiplex PCR assay. TCRdb took over this immuneACCESS table, retaining in-frame rearrangements with V and J assigned. Such tables are incomplete; in checked studies, under half of the missing clones stem from an unresolved V gene, and the remainder is unexplained. This sample has tens of thousands of clones in its table, and roughly 98% of those were observed once. The top ten clones comprise 0.15% of the sample. With respect to this clone: Its antigen remains undetermined. Nothing much larger sits one base from this clone, and base qualities are not available.

The trim is 5 bases for V and 7 bases for J, with a gap of 23 bases between the germline ends. CDR1 SGHAT and CDR2 FQNNGV are derived from the germline V gene. Measured from the cysteine to the phenylalanine, the CDR3 is 17 residues long. The kept DNA is CDR3 alone, 51 bases in frame from the first base. Sequences were obtained from T cells isolated from PBMCs. Rearrangement joined TRBV11-2 to TRBJ1-4; a weak D assignment points to TRBD1 (5 bases agree). The source is a human donor in good health. The CDR3 corresponds to CASSPRRGGAKGEKLFF. The DNA sequence is TGTGCCAGCAGCCCCAGGCGCGGAGGGGCGAAAGGTGAAAAACTGTTTTTT.